The 29 T cell receptor beta chains reported below all come from one sample, sequenced in a study of CD8+ T cells in alopecia areata. Extracted RNA was reverse transcribed, and the resulting cDNA served as sequencing template. TCRdb keeps only in-frame clones here, not all; method: immunoSEQ multiplex PCR. The specimen has about 19,000 clones, none found just once. Separation of pooled cutaneous lymph node cells was by sorting with CD4, CD8alpha, NKG2D, NKG2ACE and other markers. The sample taken for sequencing was CD8+ T cells sorted from a lymph node. The receptors stem from a C3H/HeJ mouse with alopecia areata. The mouse line has the MHC haplotype H2-k.

Only a few counts were recorded for this clone. Genes and germline are mouse. The CDR3 end falls 4 residues outside the read, so it is completed with the germline J gene. The genes are TRBV19 and TRBJ2-3; 10 nucleotides line up with TRBD2. The CDR3 spans 15 residues. Trimming cost V 5 bases and J 4 bases; bases outside gene matches: 7. Germline CDR1 is FNHDT and CDR2 is SITEND (reference sequence). The CDR3 here is CASSPHLGGPETLYF. The part of the CDR3 DNA that was read is TGTGCCAGCAGCCCCCATCTGGGGGGGCCAGAA. Based on the CDR3 plus reference TRBV19 and TRBJ2-3, the full variable domain is GGIITQTPKFLIGQEGQKLTLKCQQNFNHDTMYWYRQDSGKGLRLIYYSITENDLQKGDLSEGYDASREKKSSFSLTVTSAQKNEMAVFLCASSPHLGGPETLYFGSGTRLTVL.

This clone was seen a few times. Gene names and germline match the mouse. The read ends 4 residues early relative to the CDR3; the germline J gene fills the gap. This chain links TRBV19 with TRBJ1-1; the D gene is possibly TRBD1 (6 bases). Germline CDR1 is FNHDT and CDR2 is SITEND (reference sequence). The ends were cut back, 4 bases at V and 4 bases at J, with 11 bases in the middle. The length of the CDR3 is 13 residues. The DNA read from the CDR3 is TGTGCCAGCAGTGCTCGAGGGGGCACA. Translating gives CASSARGGT. The CDR3 in full is CASSARGGTEVFF.

This clone showed up just a few times. Genes and germline are mouse. The CDR3 end is not reached by the read, which stops 4 residues before it; the germline J gene fills it in. V is TRBV1 and J is TRBJ2-5; TRBD2 matches 7 bases. The CDR3 totals 15 residues. Germline CDR1 NSQYPW, CDR2 LRSPGD (reference sequence). The CDR3 DNA, read in part, is TGCACCTGCAGTGCAGATGTGGGGGGTGTTGAC. Translating it yields CTCSADVGGVD. The full CDR3 is CTCSADVGGVDTQYF. Supplemented by reference TRBV1 and TRBJ2-5, the full variable domain reads VTLLEQNPRWRLVPRGQAVNLRCILKNSQYPWMSWYQQDLQKQLQWLFTLRSPGDKEVKSLPGADYLATRVTDTELRLQVANMSQGRTLYCTCSADVGGVDTQYFGPGTRLLVL.

A few counts support this clone. Each gene name is a mouse one. Read data end 4 residues before the CDR3 end; the end is taken from the germline J gene. The identical CDR3 is also encoded by other nucleotide sequences in the sample. The rearrangement uses TRBV19 and TRBJ2-7; 9 bases align to TRBD2. The CDR3 has 13 residues. Germline CDR1 is FNHDT and CDR2 is SITEND (reference sequence). This CDR3 is CASSILGGYEQYF. The sequenced CDR3 bases are TGTGCCAGCAGTATCCTGGGGGGGTAT.

Note on this clone: Gene names follow the mouse nomenclature. The CDR3 goes on 4 residues after the read ends, and that part is filled in from the germline J gene. The genes are TRBV13-1 and TRBJ1-1; 10 bases are shared with TRBD1. The germline V gene has CDR1 NSHNY and CDR2 SYGAGN. The CDR3 is 14 amino acids. Trimming at V came to 3 bases and at J to 1 base, leaving 0 bases not matched to a gene. The covered CDR3 bases are TGTGCCAGCAGTGGGACAGGGGGGAACACA. Its translation: CASSGTGGNT. The CDR3 as a whole reads CASSGTGGNTEVFF.

This clone turned up a few times. Gene names refer to mouse genes. The read ends 4 residues early relative to the CDR3; the germline J gene fills the gap. The chain employs TRBV16 and TRBJ2-1; D perhaps matches TRBD1 (6 bases). The V gene's germline CDR1 is SGHSA and CDR2 FRNQAP. V lost 5 bases, J lost 4 bases, and 9 bases lay in between. The CDR3 runs to 13 residues. CDR3 protein: CASSQGTYAEQFF. CDR3 bases read: TGTGCAAGCAGCCAAGGGACATATGCT. The full variable domain, its missing parts supplied by reference TRBV16 and TRBJ2-1, is NAGVIQTPRHKVTGKGQEATLWCEPISGHSAVFWYRQTIVQGLEFLTYFRNQAPIDDSGMPKERFSAQMPNQSHSTLKIQSTQPQDSAVYLCASSQGTYAEQFFGPGTRLTVL.

As regards this clone: The gene names here belong to mouse. The read ends 4 residues early relative to the CDR3; the germline J gene fills the gap. This rearrangement joins TRBV19 to TRBJ1-4, with 9 bases aligning to TRBD1. Germline V lookup: CDR1 FNHDT, CDR2 SITEND (reference sequence). The V gene end was trimmed by 4 bases and the J gene end by 6 bases; junction bases not matched to a gene: 7. The CDR3 runs 15 residues. The DNA read from the CDR3 is TGTGCCAGCAGTTCCGGGACAGGGTGGGACGAA. It encodes CASSSGTGWDE. The full CDR3 is CASSSGTGWDERLFF.

For this clone: Gene labels here are mouse ones. The read ends 4 residues shy of where the CDR3 ends; the end is completed using the germline J gene. V and J are TRBV19 and TRBJ1-1; 7 bases align to TRBD1. The CDR3 spans 15 residues. The V gene's germline CDR1 is FNHDT and CDR2 SITEND (reference sequence). The V and J ends lost 4 bases and 3 bases, in that order; junction bases with no gene match: 9. Here the CDR3 reads CASSDRQGRYTEVFF. CDR3 DNA, as far as it was read: TGTGCCAGCAGTGATCGACAGGGCCGCTACACA.

This clone was seen a few times. The gene names given are mouse names. Read sequence stops 4 residues before the CDR3 end, and the germline J gene provides the missing end. The V gene is TRBV1, the J gene TRBJ1-1; a possible D gene is TRBD1 (5 bases). Between the trimmed V and J ends, which lost 0 bases and 4 bases, there was a span of 15 bases. CDR3 length: 16 amino acids. Germline CDR1 is NSQYPW and CDR2 is LRSPGD (reference sequence). CDR3 DNA, as far as it was read: TGCACCTGCAGTGCAGACCAGGCAGGGTCGAGCACA. Translation gives CTCSADQAGSST. The entire CDR3 reads CTCSADQAGSSTEVFF. The full variable domain, its missing parts supplied by reference TRBV1 and TRBJ1-1, is VTLLEQNPRWRLVPRGQAVNLRCILKNSQYPWMSWYQQDLQKQLQWLFTLRSPGDKEVKSLPGADYLATRVTDTELRLQVANMSQGRTLYCTCSADQAGSSTEVFFGKGTRLTVV.

The sample holds many counts of this clone. Gene names refer to mouse genes. The read ends 4 residues shy of where the CDR3 ends; the end is completed using the germline J gene. The J gene is TRBJ2-1, the V gene TRBV16, with 7 bases identical to TRBD1. Germline V gene sequence: CDR1 SGHSA, CDR2 FRNQAP. Losses at the gene ends were 0 bases for V and 4 bases for J; bases not matched to a gene: 0. The CDR3 spans 14 residues. The CDR3 bases that were read are TGTGCAAGCAGCTTAGACAGGGGGTATGCT. Protein: CASSLDRGYA. The whole CDR3 sequence is CASSLDRGYAEQFF.

This clone showed up just a few times. The gene names given are mouse names. The read finishes 4 residues shy of the CDR3 end, and the germline J gene is used to complete it. The rearrangement links TRBV1 to TRBJ2-7, with D maybe TRBD2 (6 bases). The germline CDR1 and CDR2 sequences are NSQYPW and LRSPGD (reference sequence). The CDR3 spans 14 residues. The CDR3 spells CTCSASGGTYEQYF. CDR3 DNA (partial): TGCACCTGCAGTGCCTCGGGGGGAACTTAT. The whole variable domain, remainder taken from reference TRBV1 and TRBJ2-7, is VTLLEQNPRWRLVPRGQAVNLRCILKNSQYPWMSWYQQDLQKQLQWLFTLRSPGDKEVKSLPGADYLATRVTDTELRLQVANMSQGRTLYCTCSASGGTYEQYFGPGTRLTVL.

About this clone itself: Germline and genes: mouse. The CDR3 end lies 4 residues beyond the end of the read and is filled in from the germline J gene. The chain links TRBV17 to TRBJ2-3; 9 nucleotides line up with TRBD2. This CDR3 spans 16 amino acids. Germline V gives CDR1 MNHDT, CDR2 YYDKIL. The ends lost 5 bases at V and 0 bases at J; junction bases unmatched: 6. CDR3 region: CASSPSTGGSAETLYF. The CDR3 DNA, read in part, is TGTGCTAGCAGTCCCTCGACTGGGGGAAGTGCAGAA.

This clone was counted at least ten times. Gene names are the mouse ones. The CDR3 end lies 4 residues beyond the end of the read and is filled in from the germline J gene. The chain links TRBV16 to TRBJ2-4; D is uncertain. Germline V CDR1 and CDR2: SGHSA, FRNQAP. With 0 bases removed from V and 1 base from J, the gap between germline ends came to 2 bases. The CDR3 length is 13 residues. The CDR3 loop reads CASSLDGQNTLYF. CDR3 DNA, as far as it was read: TGTGCAAGCAGCTTAGATGGTCAAAAC.

This clone came up a few times. The genes and germline here are from mouse. The CDR3 extends 4 residues past the end of the read, so its final part is completed from the germline J gene. The V gene is TRBV1, the J gene TRBJ2-5, with 8 nucleotides matching TRBD2. The CDR3 runs to 14 residues. CDR1 NSQYPW and CDR2 LRSPGD come from the germline V gene (reference sequence). CDR3 DNA, as far as it was read: TGCACCTGCAGTGCAGCACTGGGGGAAGAC. The encoded protein is CTCSAALGED. The whole CDR3 sequence is CTCSAALGEDTQYF.

As concerns this clone: Genes and germline come from the mouse. The read ends 4 residues shy of where the CDR3 ends; the end is completed using the germline J gene. The rearrangement uses TRBV1 and TRBJ1-1; D remains unclear. This CDR3 is 13 amino acids long. CDR1 NSQYPW and CDR2 LRSPGD come from the germline V gene (reference sequence). The CDR3 bases that were read are TGCACCTGCAGTGCTGGCCGAGACAAA. Translating it yields CTCSAGRDK. The whole CDR3 protein reads CTCSAGRDKEVFF.

Worth noting for this clone: Gene labels here are mouse ones. The observed sequence ends 4 residues before the CDR3 terminus, with the missing tail filled in from the germline J gene. The chain recombines TRBV19 with TRBJ2-4; unclear D gene. Trimming stripped 0 bases from V and 0 bases from J, with 5 bases between. Germline V gene data show CDR1 as FNHDT and CDR2 as SITEND (reference sequence). This CDR3 is 14 amino acids long. The part of the CDR3 DNA that was read is TGTGCCAGCAGTATAGTGGGTAGTCAAAAC. Translation: CASSIVGSQN. The complete CDR3 sequence is CASSIVGSQNTLYF.

This clone came up many times. The genes are named according to mouse. The read terminates 4 residues ahead of where the CDR3 ends, so the germline J gene completes it. The rearrangement uses TRBV19 and TRBJ2-1; 7 bases match TRBD2. The CDR3 is made up of 14 amino acids. Trimming removed 1 base from V and 3 bases from J; junction bases left unmatched: 1. CDR1 and CDR2 from the germline V gene are FNHDT and SITEND (reference sequence). CDR3: CASSINWGYAEQFF. CDR3 DNA (partial): TGTGCCAGCAGTATAAACTGGGGCTATGCT.

This clone was recorded a few times. The genes are named according to mouse. The sequenced fragment ends 4 residues before the CDR3 boundary, so the rest is inferred from the germline J gene. This chain connects TRBV16 to TRBJ2-7; 7 nucleotides agree with TRBD1. This CDR3 is 13 amino acids long. The germline CDR1 and CDR2 sequences are SGHSA and FRNQAP. The sequenced part of the CDR3 DNA is TGTGCAAGCAGCTTAAATGACAGGGAT. Translation: CASSLNDRD. The full-length CDR3 reads as CASSLNDRDEQYF.

For this clone: Mouse gene names and germline throughout. The read terminates 4 residues before the CDR3 end, so the remaining end is supplied by the germline J gene. This sequence joins TRBV19 and TRBJ1-4, with D uncertain. The CDR3 consists of 11 residues. The V gene lost 3 bases and the J gene lost 5 bases, with 2 bases spanning the gap. Germline CDR1 is FNHDT and CDR2 is SITEND (reference sequence). This CDR3 is CASSTNERLFF. CDR3 bases read: TGTGCCAGCAGTACAAACGAA.

This clone was recorded at least ten times. Gene labels here are mouse ones. The sequence runs out 4 residues before the end of the CDR3; the remainder is reconstructed from the germline J gene. The chain uses TRBV19 and TRBJ2-7; 9 nucleotides line up with TRBD2. CDR3 size: 15 residues. J gave up 0 bases and V 6 bases, and 7 bases lay outside the gene matches. Germline CDR1 reads FNHDT; CDR2 reads SITEND (reference sequence). This CDR3 reads CASTSTGGNSYEQYF. The sequenced part of the CDR3 DNA is TGTGCCAGCACCTCGACTGGGGGAAACTCCTAT.

This clone has just a few counts. Mouse gene names and germline throughout. The read ends 4 residues early relative to the CDR3; the germline J gene fills the gap. The rearrangement joins TRBV19 to TRBJ2-1; 11 bases are shared with TRBD2. The germline gives CDR1 FNHDT, CDR2 SITEND (reference sequence). J was trimmed by 3 bases and V by 5 bases; bases with no gene match: 4. This CDR3 has 15 amino acids. The sequenced part of the CDR3 DNA is TGTGCCAGCAGCCCGGACTGGGGGGCCTATGCT. This gives the protein CASSPDWGAYA. The entire CDR3 sequence reads CASSPDWGAYAEQFF.

This clone has a handful of counts. The gene names given are mouse names. The read comes to an end 4 residues before the CDR3 does, leaving the germline J gene to fill in the end. The rearrangement joins TRBV17 to TRBJ1-1; D is possibly TRBD1 (6 bases). The germline CDR1 and CDR2 sequences are MNHDT and YYDKIL. The CDR3 is 13 residues long. V gave up 6 bases and J gave up 4 bases, with 12 bases separating them. CDR3 loop: CASRPTGSTEVFF. The CDR3 DNA, read in part, is TGTGCTAGCAGGCCCACAGGGTCCACA.

Note on this clone: Genes and germline are mouse. The CDR3 here is CASSDADWGVDQNTLYF. The covered CDR3 bases are TGTGCCAGCAGTGATGCAGACTGGGGGGTGGATCAAAAC. The chain employs TRBV13-3 and TRBJ2-4, with TRBD2 matching 10 bases. The read ends 4 residues shy of where the CDR3 ends; the end is completed using the germline J gene. Germline-derived CDR1 and CDR2 are NNHDY and SYVADS. With V trimmed by 0 bases and J by 2 bases, 6 bases remained unmatched. This CDR3 comprises 17 residues.

By sample fraction, this clone is medium-sized. The listed genes are named as in mouse. With the read ending 4 residues before the CDR3 end, the germline J gene is used to fill in that end. The chain is built from TRBV1 and TRBJ2-4; the D call may be TRBD1 or TRBD2 (5 bases each). Germline V gene data show CDR1 as NSQYPW and CDR2 as LRSPGD (reference sequence). The CDR3 runs to 14 residues. CDR3 amino acids: CTCSAGLGENTLYF. Partial CDR3 DNA: TGCACCTGCAGTGCGGGGCTGGGAGAAAAC.

Note on this clone: Gene labels here are mouse ones. From the germline J gene comes the end of the CDR3, since the read stops 4 residues before it. This chain connects TRBV1 to TRBJ1-2; TRBD1 agrees at 9 bases. This CDR3 is 15 amino acids long. Germline V gene lookup returns CDR1 NSQYPW and CDR2 LRSPGD (reference sequence). Losses at the gene ends were 5 bases for V and 0 bases for J; bases not matched to a gene: 4. The CDR3 DNA, read in part, is TGCACCTGCAGTCCGCGACAGGGGGCAAACTCC. Translated: CTCSPRQGANS. The complete CDR3 sequence is CTCSPRQGANSDYTF.

Regarding this clone: Gene names are mouse gene names. This chain's CDR3 is CASSIGGAYQDTQYF. CDR3 bases read: TGTGCCAGCAGTATCGGGGGGGCCTACCAAGAC. The chain carries TRBV19 and TRBJ2-5; 8 bases align to TRBD2. The CDR3 end lies 4 residues beyond the end of the read and is filled in from the germline J gene. This CDR3 contains 15 residues. Germline CDR1 and CDR2: FNHDT and SITEND (reference sequence). With V trimmed by 2 bases and J by 1 base, 3 bases remained unmatched.

This clone was recorded at least ten times. The DNA translation disagrees with the TCRdb protein at residue 12, so the protein in this description comes from the DNA. Gene names follow the mouse nomenclature. The read ends 3 residues early relative to the CDR3; the germline J gene fills the gap. The J gene is TRBJ1-6, the V gene TRBV13-3; 7 bases line up with TRBD1. TRBJ1-6 is known as an ORF, though its function is uncertain. CDR1 is NNHDY and CDR2 is SYVADS in the germline V gene. The junction had 4 bases not matched to a gene; V was cut back by 4 bases and J by 3 bases. This CDR3 has 15 residues. The part of the CDR3 DNA that was read is TGTGCCAGCAGTTCCGGGACAGACTATAATTCGCCC. This gives the protein CASSSGTDYNSP. In full, the CDR3 reads CASSSGTDYNSPLYF.

Many counts were recorded for this clone. The listed genes are named as in mouse. Coverage ceases 4 residues before the CDR3 finishes, and the germline J gene fills in the end. The J gene is TRBJ1-1, the V gene TRBV1, with D hard to call. Trimming took off 6 bases at V and 4 bases at J, with 3 bases between the two ends. This CDR3 contains 10 residues. Per germline, CDR1 NSQYPW and CDR2 LRSPGD (reference sequence). The CDR3 is CTCRGTEVFF. The sequenced CDR3 bases are TGCACCTGCAGAGGCACA.

The sample holds a few counts of this clone. Translating the DNA gives a protein that differs from the TCRdb entry at residue 12; the protein shown here is that DNA translation. All gene names here are mouse names. From the germline J gene comes the end of the CDR3, since the read stops 3 residues before it. The rearrangement links TRBV13-3 to TRBJ1-3; D gene uncertain. From germline, CDR1 is NNHDY and CDR2 SYVADS. Trimming removed 5 bases at V and 0 bases at J, with 12 bases between. This CDR3 comprises 15 residues. The DNA read from the CDR3 is TGTGCCAGCAGGCAAGACATATATTCTGGAAATACG. The encoded protein is CASRQDIYSGNT. The whole CDR3 protein reads CASRQDIYSGNTLYF.